In this sample, the clone carrying this T cell receptor (beta chain) turned up many times. Its antigen is still unknown. V was cut by 5 bases and J by 10 bases, with 15 bases left in between. This CDR3 spans 13 amino acids. Germline V lookup: CDR1 SGHAT, CDR2 FQNNGV. This sample is drawn from a study of tumor-infiltrating lymphocytes in primary liver carcinoma. Overall study context: Samples returned roughly 3.5 to 7.5 million productive TCRbeta reads, a yield that was similar across tissue types.

The study's findings and limits: When set against blood, tumors had a significantly higher top-250-clone fraction (p = 0.039).

RNA isolated from unsorted whole blood supplied the blood RNA, with germline DNA also extracted. Priming with a constant-region primer yielded TCR beta cDNA from around 540 ng total RNA. Three rounds of nested multiplex PCR with slightly modified ARM-PCR produced TCR beta libraries. The study ran its first two PCR rounds for around 10 cycles each, using TRBV1-TRBV30 forward primers and a C-beta reverse primer. A single record per CDR3 protein comes from TCRdb applying MiXCR to the multiplex PCR reads. The profile shows some 200,000 distinct CDR3 sequences, 65% of them singletons. The TCR sequence derives from a woman in her sixties or seventies with primary liver carcinoma and hepatitis B virus infection. The sample comprised peripheral blood. The chain recombines TRBV11-2 with TRBJ2-1; D perhaps matches TRBD2 (6 bases). The CDR3 reads CASSTRTGVEQFF. The CDR3 nucleotides read TGTGCCAGCAGCACCCGGACGGGGGTGGAGCAGTTCTTC. Supplemented by reference TRBV11-2 and TRBJ2-1, the full variable domain reads EAGVAQSPRYKIIEKRQSVAFWCNPISGHATLYWYQQILGQGPKLLIQFQNNGVVDDSQLPKDRFSAERLKGVDSTLKIQPAKLEDSAVYLCASSTRTGVEQFFGPGTRLTVL.